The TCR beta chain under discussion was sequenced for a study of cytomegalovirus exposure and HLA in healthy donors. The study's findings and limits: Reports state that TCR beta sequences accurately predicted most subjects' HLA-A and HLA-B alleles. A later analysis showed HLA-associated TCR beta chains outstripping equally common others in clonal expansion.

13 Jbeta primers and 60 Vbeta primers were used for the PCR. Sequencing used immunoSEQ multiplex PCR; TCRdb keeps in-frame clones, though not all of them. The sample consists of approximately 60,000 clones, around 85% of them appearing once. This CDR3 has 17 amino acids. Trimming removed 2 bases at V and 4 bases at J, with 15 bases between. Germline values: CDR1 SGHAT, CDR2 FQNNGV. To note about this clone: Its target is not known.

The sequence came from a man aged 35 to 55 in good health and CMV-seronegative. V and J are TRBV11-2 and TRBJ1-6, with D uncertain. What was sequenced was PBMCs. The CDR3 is CASSLPGSANYNSPLHF. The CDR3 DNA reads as TGTGCCAGCAGCTTACCGGGGTCGGCGAATTATAATTCACCCCTCCACTTT.